A single sample gave rise to the 2 T cell receptor beta chains below, sequenced in a study of lymphopenia after photon versus proton radiotherapy. Profiled with immunoSEQ multiplex PCR; TCRdb holds only in-frame clones, not every one. In the table there are some 76,000 clones, around 92% of which are singletons. Specimen: peripheral blood, collected from a patient treated with photon-based radiotherapy. Receptors originate from a woman aged 40 to 50 with cholangiocarcinoma.

This clone has just a few counts. The chain combines TRBV5-6 with TRBJ1-2, with 8 bases lining up with TRBD1. Per the germline V gene, CDR1 is SGHDT and CDR2 is YYEEEE. The CDR3 has 16 residues. The trim removed 1 base at V and 3 bases at J, leaving 8 bases unmatched. The chain's CDR3 is CASSLREQGVYYGYTF. The CDR3 DNA reads TGTGCCAGCAGCTTGAGGGAACAGGGGGTTTACTATGGCTACACCTTC.

The rearrangement links TRBV7-9 to TRBJ2-2; TRBD1 or TRBD2 may be the D gene (5 bases each). The V and J ends lost 5 bases and 5 bases respectively, with 12 bases between them. Germline V gene data show CDR1 as SEHNR and CDR2 as FQNEAQ (reference sequence). This CDR3 has 14 amino acids. This CDR3 is CASSQGTNTGELFF. CDR3 DNA: TGTGCCAGCAGCCAAGGGACCAATACCGGGGAGCTGTTTTTT.